These T cell receptor beta chains were read from a single sample in a study of blood T cell repertoires in COVID-19. Sequencing was performed with immunoSEQ multiplex PCR; in TCRdb, only in-frame clones are kept and a portion is missing. The sample gives 200,000 to 250,000 clones, 75% to 85% of which show up once; roughly 1.3% is in the top ten. The sample comprised peripheral blood. Source of these receptors: a young woman with COVID-19, enrolled during active disease. Each CDR3 is given with its conserved first and last residue. A D gene is named only where the DNA matches it firmly. Size is stated for part of the rows, as once, few or many counts, or as a class when the clone is expanded.

CDR3 DNA: TGTGCCAGCAGCGTAGCTTTCGGGAACGAGCAGTACTTC
CDR3 protein: CASSVAFGNEQYF
V gene: TRBV9
clone size: -
D gene: -
J gene: TRBJ2-7

CDR3 DNA: TGTGCCAGCAGCCAAGGGACTAGCGGACGTTTACACAATGAGCAGTTCTTC
CDR3 protein: CASSQGTSGRLHNEQFF
V gene: TRBV13
clone size: -
D gene: TRBD2
J gene: TRBJ2-1

CDR3 DNA: TGCGCCAGCAGCGCGGGGACTGGAATCTACGAGCAGTACTTC
CDR3 protein: CASSAGTGIYEQYF
V gene: TRBV5-1
clone size: -
D gene: -
J gene: TRBJ2-7

CDR3 DNA: TGTGCCAGCAGCTTGATTCCAGCGGGGGTCATCGGGGAGCTGTTTTTT
CDR3 protein: CASSLIPAGVIGELFF
V gene: TRBV5-5
clone size: -
D gene: TRBD2
J gene: TRBJ2-2

CDR3 DNA: TGTGCCTGGAGCTGGGGACTAGCGGGGTACAATGAGCAGTTCTTC
CDR3 protein: CAWSWGLAGYNEQFF
V gene: TRBV30
clone size: -
D gene: TRBD2
J gene: TRBJ2-1

CDR3 DNA: TGCGCCAGCAGCTTGGTGCGCAGCGGGGTAACCGGGGAGCTGTTTTTT
CDR3 protein: CASSLVRSGVTGELFF
V gene: TRBV5-1
clone size: -
D gene: TRBD2
J gene: TRBJ2-2

CDR3 DNA: TGTGCCAGCAGTTGGGGGGGGCTCTCTGGGGCCAACGTCCTGACTTTC
CDR3 protein: CASSWGGLSGANVLTF
V gene: TRBV28
clone size: -
D gene: -
J gene: TRBJ2-6

CDR3 DNA: TGTGCCAGTAAGGGGGACAGGGGTAATTCACCCCTCCACTTT
CDR3 protein: CASKGDRGNSPLHF
V gene: TRBV19
clone size: -
D gene: TRBD1
J gene: TRBJ1-6

CDR3 DNA: TGCAGCGTTCCGGGACAGGGACTTGAAAAACTGTTTTTT
CDR3 protein: CSVPGQGLEKLFF
V gene: TRBV29-1
clone size: -
D gene: TRBD1
J gene: TRBJ1-4

CDR3 DNA: TGTGCCAGCAGCGTCCGGGGCTATGGCTACACCTTC
CDR3 protein: CASSVRGYGYTF
V gene: TRBV28
clone size: -
D gene: -
J gene: TRBJ1-2

CDR3 DNA: TGTGCCAGCAGTTACAGGGAAGGAGGAGACACCATATATTTT
CDR3 protein: CASSYREGGDTIYF
V gene: TRBV6-5
clone size: -
D gene: -
J gene: TRBJ1-3

CDR3 DNA: TGCGCCAGCAGTCAAATCGGAACGAAAGGGACATGGGCCAACTATGGCTACACCTTC
CDR3 protein: CASSQIGTKGTWANYGYTF
V gene: TRBV23-1
clone size: -
D gene: -
J gene: TRBJ1-2

CDR3 DNA: TGTGCCAGCAGCTTGACAGGGGACGGGGAGCTGTTTTTT
CDR3 protein: CASSLTGDGELFF
V gene: TRBV5-4
clone size: -
D gene: TRBD1
J gene: TRBJ2-2

CDR3 DNA: TGTGCCAGCAGCTCAGTTAGCGGGGCGGAGTGGCAGTTCTTC
CDR3 protein: CASSSVSGAEWQFF
V gene: TRBV7-2
clone size: -
D gene: TRBD2
J gene: TRBJ2-1

CDR3 DNA: TGTGCCAGCAGCACACCGGGACAGGGGAAGAACACTGAAGCTTTCTTT
CDR3 protein: CASSTPGQGKNTEAFF
V gene: TRBV5-4
clone size: -
D gene: TRBD1
J gene: TRBJ1-1

CDR3 DNA: TGTGCCAGCAGCGCGACAGGGTCCTCCTACGAGCAGTACTTC
CDR3 protein: CASSATGSSYEQYF
V gene: TRBV9
clone size: few
D gene: TRBD1
J gene: TRBJ2-7

CDR3 DNA: TGTGCTACTGGCAGGGACAATGAGCAGTTCTTC
CDR3 protein: CATGRDNEQFF
V gene: TRBV24-1
clone size: -
D gene: -
J gene: TRBJ2-1

CDR3 DNA: TGTGCCAGCAGCTTGTCCGGGATCAGTGGCAATCAGCCCCAGCATTTT
CDR3 protein: CASSLSGISGNQPQHF
V gene: TRBV5-6
clone size: once
D gene: -
J gene: TRBJ1-5

CDR3 DNA: TGTGCCAGCAGTCGGGCAGGGGGAGTGGGAGAAAAACTGTTTTTT
CDR3 protein: CASSRAGGVGEKLFF
V gene: TRBV5-4
clone size: -
D gene: TRBD1
J gene: TRBJ1-4

CDR3 DNA: TGTGCCAGCAGTGACTCAGGCGGATACAATGAGCAGTTCTTC
CDR3 protein: CASSDSGGYNEQFF
V gene: TRBV6-4
clone size: -
D gene: -
J gene: TRBJ2-1

CDR3 DNA: TGTGCCAGTAGTATAGTGAGCCAGGGGAATTCACCCCTCCACTTT
CDR3 protein: CASSIVSQGNSPLHF
V gene: TRBV19
clone size: once
D gene: -
J gene: TRBJ1-6

CDR3 DNA: TGTGCCAGCAGCTTAGTGCCAGGGGCGCAATACGAGCAGTACTTC
CDR3 protein: CASSLVPGAQYEQYF
V gene: TRBV11-2
clone size: -
D gene: -
J gene: TRBJ2-7